The 13 T cell receptor beta chains listed next were all sequenced from one sample in a study of cytomegalovirus exposure and HLA in healthy donors. Primers for the PCR totalled 60 Vbeta and 13 Jbeta. The table came from immunoSEQ multiplex PCR; TCRdb's copy has only in-frame clones and leaves some out. This table holds 150,000 to 200,000 clones, 75% to 85% found once. Sequenced material: PBMCs. The receptors originated from a woman aged 45-59 years in good health and CMV-seronegative.

V and J are TRBV7-2 and TRBJ1-4; no clear D gene. The germline gives CDR1 SGHTA, CDR2 FQGNSA. This CDR3 is 14 amino acids long. The V gene lost 4 bases and the J gene lost 7 bases, with 13 bases spanning the gap. Here the CDR3 DNA reads TGTGCCAGCAGCTACGGTTCTTCGGGTGAAAAACTGTTTTTT. Residues: CASSYGSSGEKLFF. Drawing the rest from reference TRBV7-2 and TRBJ1-4, the complete variable domain is GAGVSQSPSNKVTEKGKDVELRCDPISGHTALYWYRQSLGQGLEFLIYFQGNSAPDKSGLPSDRFSAERTGGSVSTLTIQRTQQEDSAVYLCASSYGSSGEKLFFGSGTQLSVL.

The chain is built from TRBV7-8 and TRBJ2-5, with 7 bases lining up with TRBD1. The J call could be wrong; TRBJ2-7 is a better fit for the DNA end. This CDR3 contains 14 residues. The germline V gene has CDR1 SGHVS and CDR2 FQNEAQ. DNA of the CDR3: TGTGCCAGCAGCGTCATACAGGGGCCCTACGAGCAGTACTTC. Translating it yields CASSVIQGPYEQYF.

The table lists this clone with a few counts. The rearrangement joins TRBV27 to TRBJ2-2, with 7 bases that match TRBD1. Trimming removed 5 bases from V and 4 bases from J; junction bases left unmatched: 19. This CDR3 contains 19 residues. In germline, CDR1 is MNHEY, CDR2 SMNVEV (reference sequence). The DNA of the CDR3 is TGTGCCAGCAGTCCGTGGACAGGAATGACCAAGAACTTCACCGGGGAGCTGTTTTTT. This sequence encodes CASSPWTGMTKNFTGELFF.

The gene calls are TRBV29-1 and TRBJ2-7, with D possibly TRBD1 on 6 matching bases. The CDR3 consists of 11 residues. The germline gives CDR1 SQVTM, CDR2 ANQGSEA. V was pared by 1 base and J by 7 bases, with 8 bases between. The CDR3 region is CSVEGGGEQYF. The CDR3 DNA is TGCAGCGTTGAAGGAGGGGGAGAGCAGTACTTC.

The chain combines TRBV28 with TRBJ2-5; weak D call: TRBD2 (6 bases). This CDR3 has 15 amino acids. Trimming pared 5 bases from V and 1 base from J, leaving 14 bases between. CDR1 and CDR2 from the germline V gene are MDHEN and SYDVKM. CDR3 residues: CASSRRGGTQETQYF. For the CDR3, the DNA is TGTGCCAGCAGTCGACGCGGCGGGACCCAAGAGACCCAGTACTTC.

The V and J genes are TRBV11-2 and TRBJ2-7; the match to TRBD1 covers 9 bases. Germline V CDR1 and CDR2: SGHAT, FQNNGV. The CDR3 covers 16 residues. The junction had 11 bases not matched to a gene; V was cut back by 5 bases and J by 3 bases. The CDR3 protein is CASSQRRTGAGYEQYF. In nucleotides, the CDR3 is TGTGCCAGCAGCCAGCGGAGGACAGGGGCGGGCTACGAGCAGTACTTC. Full variable domain (rest looked up from reference TRBV11-2 and TRBJ2-7): EAGVAQSPRYKIIEKRQSVAFWCNPISGHATLYWYQQILGQGPKLLIQFQNNGVVDDSQLPKDRFSAERLKGVDSTLKIQPAKLEDSAVYLCASSQRRTGAGYEQYFGPGTRLTVT.

V and J are TRBV6-5 and TRBJ2-7, with D perhaps matching TRBD1 (5 bases). This CDR3 is built from 15 residues. The germline CDR1 and CDR2 sequences are MNHEY and SVGAGI. Trimming stripped 2 bases from V and 6 bases from J, with 17 bases between. The CDR3 is CASSYEYGSGLEQYF. In nucleotides, the CDR3 is TGTGCCAGCAGTTACGAATACGGGTCAGGGCTCGAGCAGTACTTC.

The rearrangement joins TRBV13 to TRBJ2-5, with TRBD2 identical over 7 bases. CDR1 and CDR2 from the germline V gene are PRHDT and FYEKMQ (reference sequence). V gave up 3 bases and J gave up 9 bases; unmatched junction bases: 10. This CDR3 has 14 amino acids. CDR3 region: CASSFLADLTAQYF. CDR3 bases: TGTGCCAGCAGCTTCCTAGCGGACCTGACAGCCCAGTACTTC.

V is TRBV28 and J is TRBJ2-7, with 9 bases identical to TRBD1. The CDR3 runs to 15 residues. V dropped 3 bases and J dropped 3; count of bases not matched to a gene: 6. CDR1 and CDR2 from the germline V gene are MDHEN and SYDVKM. The CDR3 loop reads CASSLAGTGNYEQYF. CDR3 bases: TGTGCCAGCAGTTTGGCCGGGACAGGGAACTACGAGCAGTACTTC.

There are a few counts of this clone. The rearrangement uses TRBV7-9 and TRBJ1-4; 8 bases are shared with TRBD1. This CDR3 has 15 residues. Per germline, CDR1 SEHNR and CDR2 FQNEAQ (reference sequence). V gave up 4 bases and J gave up 8 bases; unmatched junction bases: 9. Here the CDR3 DNA reads TGTGCCAGCAGCTCCTCAGGGGGCGGTGGGGAAAAACTGTTTTTT. This sequence encodes CASSSSGGGGEKLFF. Supplemented by reference TRBV7-9 and TRBJ1-4, the full variable domain reads DTGVSQNPRHKITKRGQNVTFRCDPISEHNRLYWYRQTLGQGPEFLTYFQNEAQLEKSRLLSDRFSAERPKGSFSTLEIQRTEQGDSAMYLCASSSSGGGGEKLFFGSGTQLSVL.

The V gene is TRBV27, the J gene TRBJ2-2; 8 bases match TRBD1. CDR1 is MNHEY, CDR2 SMNVEV, per germline (reference sequence). The CDR3 has 15 residues. The V and J ends lost 4 bases and 4 bases, in that order; junction bases with no gene match: 5. CDR3 DNA sequence: TGTGCCAGCAGTTGGGGACAGGTTAGCACCGGGGAGCTGTTTTTT. As protein: CASSWGQVSTGELFF.

J is TRBJ2-3 and V is TRBV2; D is undetermined. The CDR3 sequence is 14 residues long. The ends were cut back, 6 bases at V and 1 base at J, with 11 bases in the middle. CDR1 is SNHLY and CDR2 is FYNNEI in the germline V gene. CDR3 sequence reads: CASREKIGTDTQYF. In DNA form, the CDR3 reads TGTGCCAGCAGGGAGAAGATAGGCACAGATACGCAGTATTTT.

The rearrangement links TRBV6-4 to TRBJ1-2; D unresolved. V lost 3 bases and J 3 bases, leaving 5 bases between the germline ends. The CDR3 sequence is 12 residues long. The germline gives CDR1 MRHNA, CDR2 SNTAGT. The DNA of the CDR3 is TGTGCCAGCAGTGATGGCTACTATGGCTACACCTTC. Translated, it gives CASSDGYYGYTF.